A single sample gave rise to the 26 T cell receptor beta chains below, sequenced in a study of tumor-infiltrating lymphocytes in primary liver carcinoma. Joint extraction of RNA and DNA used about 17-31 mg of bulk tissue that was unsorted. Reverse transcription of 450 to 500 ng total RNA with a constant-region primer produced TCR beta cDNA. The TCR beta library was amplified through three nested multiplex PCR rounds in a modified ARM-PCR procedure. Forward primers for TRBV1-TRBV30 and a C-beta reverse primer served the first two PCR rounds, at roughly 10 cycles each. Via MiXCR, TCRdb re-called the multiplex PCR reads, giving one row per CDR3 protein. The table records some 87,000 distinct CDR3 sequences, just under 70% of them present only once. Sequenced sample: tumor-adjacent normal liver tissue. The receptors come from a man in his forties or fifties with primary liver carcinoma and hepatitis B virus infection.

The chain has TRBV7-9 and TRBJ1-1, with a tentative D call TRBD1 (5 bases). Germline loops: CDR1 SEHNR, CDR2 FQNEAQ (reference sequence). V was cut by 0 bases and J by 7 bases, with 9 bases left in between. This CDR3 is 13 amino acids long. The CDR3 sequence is CASSLAREIEAFF. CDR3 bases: TGTGCCAGCAGCTTAGCCAGGGAAATTGAAGCTTTCTTT.

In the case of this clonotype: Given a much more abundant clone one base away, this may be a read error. CDR3 coding DNA: TGTGCCAGCAGCTTGGGGGCGGATAATAATTCACCCCTCCACTTT. Its protein is CASSLGADNNSPLHF. The chain links TRBV5-4 to TRBJ1-6; D unresolved. The CDR3 runs to 15 residues. Germline-derived CDR1 and CDR2 are SGHNT and YYREEE (reference sequence). Trimming shortened V by 0 bases and J by 5 bases, and 9 bases separated the two germline ends.

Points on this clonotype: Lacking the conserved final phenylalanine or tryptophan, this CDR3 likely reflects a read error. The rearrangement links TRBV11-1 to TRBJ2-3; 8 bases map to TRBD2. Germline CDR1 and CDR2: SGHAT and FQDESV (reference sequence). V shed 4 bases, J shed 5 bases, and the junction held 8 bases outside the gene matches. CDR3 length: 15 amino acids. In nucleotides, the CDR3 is TGTGCCAGCAGCTACGGACTAGCCCGTGAAGATACGCAGTATCTT. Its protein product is CASSYGLAREDTQYL.

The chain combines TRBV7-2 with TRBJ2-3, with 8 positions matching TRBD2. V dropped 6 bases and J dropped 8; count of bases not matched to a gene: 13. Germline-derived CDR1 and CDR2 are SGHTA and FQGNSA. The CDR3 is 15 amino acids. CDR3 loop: CASSLKAGEGGTQYF. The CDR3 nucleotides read TGTGCCAGCAGTTTAAAAGCGGGAGAAGGAGGTACGCAGTATTTT. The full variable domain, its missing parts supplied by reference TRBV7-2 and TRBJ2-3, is GAGVSQSPSNKVTEKGKDVELRCDPISGHTALYWYRQSLGQGLEFLIYFQGNSAPDKSGLPSDRFSAERTGGSVSTLTIQRTQQEDSAVYLCASSLKAGEGGTQYFGPGTRLTVL.

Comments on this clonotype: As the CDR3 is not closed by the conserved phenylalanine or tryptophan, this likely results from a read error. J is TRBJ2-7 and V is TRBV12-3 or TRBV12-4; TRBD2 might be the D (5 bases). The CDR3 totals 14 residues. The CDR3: CVSSLHGEGNEQYY. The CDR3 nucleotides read TGTGTCAGCAGTTTACATGGAGAGGGCAACGAGCAGTACTAC.

The CDR3 region is CASSSGETIRHEQYF. CDR3 bases: TGTGCCAGCAGTTCCGGCGAAACCATCCGCCACGAGCAGTACTTC. The rearrangement links TRBV28 to TRBJ2-7; no firm D call. The V end was cut by 4 bases, the J end by 5 bases, with 18 bases between. Germline V gene lookup returns CDR1 MDHEN and CDR2 SYDVKM. This CDR3 is built from 15 residues.

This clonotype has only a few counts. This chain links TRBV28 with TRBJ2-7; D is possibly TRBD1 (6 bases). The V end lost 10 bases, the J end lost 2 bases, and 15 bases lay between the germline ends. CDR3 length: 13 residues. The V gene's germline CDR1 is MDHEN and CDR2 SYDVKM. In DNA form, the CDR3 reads TGTGCCACCGATGACAGGAGTCCCTACGAGCAGTACTTC. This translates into CATDDRSPYEQYF.

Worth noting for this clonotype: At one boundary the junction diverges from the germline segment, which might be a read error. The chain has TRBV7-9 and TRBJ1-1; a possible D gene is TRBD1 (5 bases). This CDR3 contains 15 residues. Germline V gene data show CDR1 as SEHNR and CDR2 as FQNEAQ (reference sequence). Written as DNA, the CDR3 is TGTGTCAGCAGCCCTCAGGGACTAATGAACACTGAAGCTTTCTTT. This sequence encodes CVSSPQGLMNTEAFF.

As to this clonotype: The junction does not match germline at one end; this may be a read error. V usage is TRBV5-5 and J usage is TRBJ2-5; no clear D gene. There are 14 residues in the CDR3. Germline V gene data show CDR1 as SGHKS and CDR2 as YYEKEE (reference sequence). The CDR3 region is CASSLVNRVETKYF. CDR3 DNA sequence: TGTGCCAGCAGCTTGGTGAATAGGGTCGAGACCAAGTACTTC. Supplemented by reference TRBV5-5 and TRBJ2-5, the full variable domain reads DAGVTQSPTHLIKTRGQQVTLRCSPISGHKSVSWYQQVLGQGPQFIFQYYEKEERGRGNFPDRFSARQFPNYSSELNVNALLLGDSALYLCASSLVNRVETKYFGPGTRLLVL.

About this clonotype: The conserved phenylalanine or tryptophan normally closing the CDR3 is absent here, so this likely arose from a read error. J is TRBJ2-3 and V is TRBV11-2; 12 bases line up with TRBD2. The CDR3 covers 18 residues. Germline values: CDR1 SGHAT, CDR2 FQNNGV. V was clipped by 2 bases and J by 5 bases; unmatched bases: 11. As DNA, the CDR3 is TGTGCCAGCAGCTTAACTACTAGCGGGAGGACAGGGCGAGATACGCAGTATTTA. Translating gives CASSLTTSGRTGRDTQYL.

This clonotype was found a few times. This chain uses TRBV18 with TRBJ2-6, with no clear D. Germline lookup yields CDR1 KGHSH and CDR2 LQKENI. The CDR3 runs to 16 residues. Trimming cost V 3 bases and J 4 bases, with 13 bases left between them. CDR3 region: CASSPSALRGANVLTF. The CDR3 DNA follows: TGTGCCAGCTCACCCTCGGCCCTACGGGGGGCCAACGTCCTGACTTTC.

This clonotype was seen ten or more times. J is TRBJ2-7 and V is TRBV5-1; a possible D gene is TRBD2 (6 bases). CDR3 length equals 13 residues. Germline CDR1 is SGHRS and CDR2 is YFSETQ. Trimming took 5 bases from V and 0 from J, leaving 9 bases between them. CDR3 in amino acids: CASREGSSYEQYF. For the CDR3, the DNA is TGCGCCAGCAGGGAGGGGAGCTCCTACGAGCAGTACTTC.

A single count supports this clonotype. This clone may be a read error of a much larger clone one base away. The CDR3 region is CASSCGLVYNEQFF. The CDR3 nucleotides read TGTGCCAGCAGCTGTGGACTAGTTTACAATGAGCAGTTCTTC. This chain uses TRBV7-8 with TRBJ2-1; 7 bases are shared with TRBD2. V was clipped by 4 bases and J by 4 bases; unmatched bases: 4. The CDR3 runs 14 residues. Germline V gives CDR1 SGHVS, CDR2 FQNEAQ.

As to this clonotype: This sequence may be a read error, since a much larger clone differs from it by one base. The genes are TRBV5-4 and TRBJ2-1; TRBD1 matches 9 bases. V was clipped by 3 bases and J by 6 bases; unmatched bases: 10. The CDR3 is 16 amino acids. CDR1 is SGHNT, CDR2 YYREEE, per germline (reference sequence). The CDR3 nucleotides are TGTGCCAGCAGCTCCGGGACAGGGATCGCCTGCAATGAGCAGTTCTTC. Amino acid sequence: CASSSGTGIACNEQFF.

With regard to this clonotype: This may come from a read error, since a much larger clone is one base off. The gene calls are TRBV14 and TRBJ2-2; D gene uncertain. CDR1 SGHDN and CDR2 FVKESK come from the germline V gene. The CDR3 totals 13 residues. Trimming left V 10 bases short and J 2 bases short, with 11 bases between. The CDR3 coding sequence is TGTGCCAACAGTCAATTTAACACCGGGGAGCTGTTTTTT. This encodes CANSQFNTGELFF.

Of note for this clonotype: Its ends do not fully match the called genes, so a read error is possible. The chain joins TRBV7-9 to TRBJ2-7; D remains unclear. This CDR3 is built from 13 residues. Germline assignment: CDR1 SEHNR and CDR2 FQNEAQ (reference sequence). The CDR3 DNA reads TGTGCCAACAGCTTAAGCAGCTCCTACGAGCAGCACTTC. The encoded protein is CANSLSSSYEQHF.

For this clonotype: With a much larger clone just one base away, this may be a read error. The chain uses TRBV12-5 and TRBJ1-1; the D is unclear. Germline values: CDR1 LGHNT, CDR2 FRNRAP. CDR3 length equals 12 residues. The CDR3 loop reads CASGLEGSPPNF. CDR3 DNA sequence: TGTGCTAGTGGTTTGGAAGGGTCACCACCTAACTTT.

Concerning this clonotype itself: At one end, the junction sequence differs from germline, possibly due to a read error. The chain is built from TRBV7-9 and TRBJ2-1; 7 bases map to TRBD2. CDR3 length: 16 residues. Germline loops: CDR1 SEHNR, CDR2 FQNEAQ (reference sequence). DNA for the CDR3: TGTGCCAGCAGCCAGCGGGTGGACGGGGAGGGCAATGAGCAGATCTTC. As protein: CASSQRVDGEGNEQIF.

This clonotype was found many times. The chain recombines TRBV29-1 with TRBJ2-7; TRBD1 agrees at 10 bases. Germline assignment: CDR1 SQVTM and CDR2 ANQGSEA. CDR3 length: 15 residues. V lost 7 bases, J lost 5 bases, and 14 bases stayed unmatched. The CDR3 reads CSAVTLGQGVNEQYF. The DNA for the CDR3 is TGCAGCGCTGTCACCCTTGGACAGGGGGTCAACGAGCAGTACTTC.

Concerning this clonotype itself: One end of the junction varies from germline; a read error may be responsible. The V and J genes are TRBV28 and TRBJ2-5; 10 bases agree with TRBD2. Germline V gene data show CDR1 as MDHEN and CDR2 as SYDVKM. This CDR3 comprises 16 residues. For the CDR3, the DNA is TGTGCCAGCAGTTTAACGACTAGCGGGTACCAAGATACCCAGTACTTC. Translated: CASSLTTSGYQDTQYF.

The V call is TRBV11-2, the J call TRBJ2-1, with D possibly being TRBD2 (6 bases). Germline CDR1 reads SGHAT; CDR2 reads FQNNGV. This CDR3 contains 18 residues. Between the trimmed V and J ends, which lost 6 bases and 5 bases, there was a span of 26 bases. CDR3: CASRLTGETAGNDNEQFF. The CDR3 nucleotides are TGTGCCAGCAGACTGACCGGGGAGACTGCGGGAAACGACAATGAGCAGTTCTTC. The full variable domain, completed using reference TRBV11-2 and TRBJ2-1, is EAGVAQSPRYKIIEKRQSVAFWCNPISGHATLYWYQQILGQGPKLLIQFQNNGVVDDSQLPKDRFSAERLKGVDSTLKIQPAKLEDSAVYLCASRLTGETAGNDNEQFFGPGTRLTVL.

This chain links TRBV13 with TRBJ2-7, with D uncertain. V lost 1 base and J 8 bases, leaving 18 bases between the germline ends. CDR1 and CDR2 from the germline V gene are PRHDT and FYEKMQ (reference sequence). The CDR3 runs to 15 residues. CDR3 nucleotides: TGTGCCAGCAGCTTAGTCAACGGCGAGGTTTACAAGCAGTACTTC. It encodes CASSLVNGEVYKQYF.

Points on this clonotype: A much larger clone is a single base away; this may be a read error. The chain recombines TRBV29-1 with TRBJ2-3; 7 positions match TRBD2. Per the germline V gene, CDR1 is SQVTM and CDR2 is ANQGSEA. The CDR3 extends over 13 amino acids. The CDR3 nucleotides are TGCAGCGTTGAAGATCGCGGGAGAGATAGGCAGTATTTT. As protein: CSVEDRGRDRQYF.

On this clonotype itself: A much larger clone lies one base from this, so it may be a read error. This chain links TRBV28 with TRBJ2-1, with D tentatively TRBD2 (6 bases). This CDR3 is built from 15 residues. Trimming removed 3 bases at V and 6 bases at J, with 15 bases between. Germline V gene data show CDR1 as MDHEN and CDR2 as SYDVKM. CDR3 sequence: CASSFPADYCNEQFF. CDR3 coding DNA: TGTGCCAGCAGTTTCCCTGCGGACTACTGCAATGAGCAGTTCTTC.

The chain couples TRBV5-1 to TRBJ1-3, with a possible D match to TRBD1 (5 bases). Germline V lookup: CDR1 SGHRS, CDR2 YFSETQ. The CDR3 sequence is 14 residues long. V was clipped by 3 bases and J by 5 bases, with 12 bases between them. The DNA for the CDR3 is TGCGCCAGCAGCTCTGGGACGGTTAGAAACACCATATATTTT. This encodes CASSSGTVRNTIYF. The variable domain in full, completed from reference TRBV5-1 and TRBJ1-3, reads KAGVTQTPRYLIKTRGQQVTLSCSPISGHRSVSWYQQTPGQGLQFLFEYFSETQRNKGNFPGRFSGRQFSNSRSEMNVSTLELGDSALYLCASSSGTVRNTIYFGEGSWLTVV.

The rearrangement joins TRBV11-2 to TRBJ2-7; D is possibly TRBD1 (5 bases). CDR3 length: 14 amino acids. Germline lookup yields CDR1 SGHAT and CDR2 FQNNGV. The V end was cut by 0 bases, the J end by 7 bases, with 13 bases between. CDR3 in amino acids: CASSLEPSGYEQYF. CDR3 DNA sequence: TGTGCCAGCAGCTTAGAACCGTCAGGGTATGAGCAGTACTTC.